This T cell receptor beta chain appears in the sequencing data of a study of CD8 T cells in ankylosing spondylitis. TCRdb re-called the 5' RACE reads with MiXCR, one entry per CDR3 protein. The sample contains 800,000 to 900,000 distinct CDR3 sequences, roughly 10% of which appear only once. In its sample, this clonotype was seen many times. The antigen is not known. The V end lost 0 bases, the J end lost 5 bases, and 11 bases lay between the germline ends. CDR3 length: 14 amino acids. CDR1 and CDR2 from the germline V gene are SGHRS and YFSETQ. Study-wide results and limits: One TCR beta motif, made up of seven to nine highly homologous variants, appeared characteristic of ankylosing spondylitis blood. Within peripheral blood, clones linked to disease were CD8+ and relatively rare.

The clonotype originates from a male donor with ankylosing spondylitis. The chain has TRBV5-1 and TRBJ1-1; the D is unclear. Sequencing was carried out using blood, either unsorted or a sorted T cell fraction (not recorded which). The CDR3 nucleotides are TGCGCCAGCAGCTTGGGAGGAGGGAGAACTGAAGCTTTCTTT. This translates into CASSLGGGRTEAFF.